These 15 T cell receptor beta chains originate from one sample sequenced in a study of T-cell memory formation after mild COVID-19 (dated by TCRdb to the early 2020s). The library came from 5' RACE. The sequencing machine was an Illumina NovaSeq 6000. The public reads were reanalyzed by TCRdb: fastp trimming at Q25, MiXCR alignment, in-frame beta chains only. Under each unique CDR3 protein, matching rows form one entry showing the most common genes and DNA. This sample is represented by 55,000 to 80,000 distinct CDR3 sequences; roughly 10% of them were singletons. Around 1.1% of the sample rests with the top ten. The material sequenced was PBMCs or a T cell subset sorted from them (not recorded which). Receptors originate from a man aged 18 to 35 who had mild COVID-19 (a few samples of this study predate the infection). The sample titles of this study are shuffled in the database, so cell type and time point are left out; the donor was told from shared clones.

V usage is TRBV6-5 and J usage is TRBJ1-1; 10 bases match TRBD1. CDR1 and CDR2 from the germline V gene are MNHEY and SVGAGI. The V and J ends lost 8 bases and 9 bases, in that order; junction bases with no gene match: 15. The CDR3 spans 15 residues. The CDR3 region has the DNA TGTGCCAGCCAAAAGTTACGGGACAGGGGATCTCAAGCTTTCTTT. This encodes CASQKLRDRGSQAFF.

CDR3 amino acids: CASSLAGIPDTQYF. In nucleotides, the CDR3 is TGCGCCAGCAGCTTGGCTGGGATCCCAGATACGCAGTATTTT. The chain combines TRBV5-1 with TRBJ2-3; D remains ambiguous. Germline V gene sequence: CDR1 SGHRS, CDR2 YFSETQ. The V gene lost 0 bases and the J gene lost 4 bases, with 9 bases spanning the gap. The CDR3 contains 14 residues.

This clonotype has only a few counts. The CDR3 bases are TGCGCCAGCAGCCGGGGTCTGAGAACTGAAGCTTTCTTT. This sequence encodes CASSRGLRTEAFF. This chain joins TRBV5-1 and TRBJ1-1; D unclear. The CDR3 covers 13 residues. Trimming cost V 4 bases and J 5 bases, with 12 bases left between them. CDR1 SGHRS and CDR2 YFSETQ come from the germline V gene.

This clonotype has more than one count but fewer than ten. The J gene is TRBJ2-1, the V gene TRBV20-1, with TRBD1 matching 10 bases. The CDR3 length is 15 residues. The germline V gene encodes CDR1 DFQATT and CDR2 SNEGSKA (reference sequence). The V segment lost 1 base and the J segment 0 bases; nucleotides outside the gene matches: 0. The DNA of the CDR3 is TGCAGTGCTAGAGGGACAGGGGGCTCCTACAATGAGCAGTTCTTC. This encodes CSARGTGGSYNEQFF.

The CDR3 DNA is TGTGCCAGCAGGTCTAGCGGGGTTGGCACAGATACGCAGTATTTT. Translating it yields CASRSSGVGTDTQYF. V and J are TRBV6-6 and TRBJ2-3; 9 bases agree with TRBD2. The CDR3 consists of 15 residues. Germline loops: CDR1 MNHNY, CDR2 SVGAGI (reference sequence). The ends lost 6 bases at V and 1 base at J; junction bases unmatched: 5.

This clonotype was seen at least ten times. This chain uses TRBV20-1 with TRBJ1-4; D gene unclear. The CDR3 spans 15 residues. Germline CDR1 and CDR2: DFQATT and SNEGSKA (reference sequence). The V end lost 1 base, the J end lost 6 bases, and 15 bases lay between the germline ends. CDR3 sequence reads: CSARASGPLDEKLFF. DNA of the CDR3: TGCAGTGCTAGAGCCTCCGGGCCCCTTGATGAAAAACTGTTTTTT.

This clonotype came up many times. V gene TRBV15 combines with J gene TRBJ1-1, with D maybe TRBD1 (6 bases). V lost 3 bases, J lost 4 bases, and 12 bases lay in between. Germline V gene lookup returns CDR1 LNHNV and CDR2 YYDKDF (reference sequence). CDR3 length equals 14 residues. The CDR3 here is CATSSNIGGTEAFF. CDR3 sequence (DNA): TGTGCCACCAGCAGTAACATAGGGGGCACTGAAGCTTTCTTT.

This clonotype was counted a few times. The chain carries TRBV5-1 and TRBJ1-5, with 7 nucleotides matching TRBD1. The germline V gene encodes CDR1 SGHRS and CDR2 YFSETQ. CDR3 length: 15 residues. V trimming: 4 bases; J trimming: 1 base; junction bases outside the gene matches: 5. CDR3 region: CASSPGTVSNQPQHF. The CDR3, as DNA: TGCGCCAGCAGCCCCGGGACAGTGAGCAATCAGCCCCAGCATTTT.

This clonotype has more than one count but fewer than ten. The V and J genes are TRBV5-1 and TRBJ1-4, with D tentatively TRBD1 (5 bases). V dropped 0 bases and J dropped 0 bases, with 6 bases sitting between them. This CDR3 region has 15 residues. CDR1 and CDR2 (germline): SGHRS, YFSETQ. This CDR3 reads CASSLAGATNEKLFF. In nucleotides, the CDR3 is TGCGCCAGCAGCTTGGCGGGGGCAACTAATGAAAAACTGTTTTTT.

This clonotype was picked up a small number of times. The CDR3 loop reads CASTPGLAGSPYNEQFF. CDR3 nucleotide sequence: TGCGCCAGCACCCCGGGACTAGCGGGGAGTCCCTACAATGAGCAGTTCTTC. The chain couples TRBV4-3 to TRBJ2-1; 13 bases align to TRBD2. The V gene's germline CDR1 is LGHNA and CDR2 YSLEER. The CDR3 is 17 amino acids. J gave up 2 bases and V 7 bases, and 8 bases lay outside the gene matches.

The chain has TRBV7-8 and TRBJ1-1, with D maybe TRBD1 (6 bases). Per germline, CDR1 SGHVS and CDR2 FQNEAQ. This CDR3 contains 14 residues. Trimming shortened V by 2 bases and J by 4 bases, and 11 bases separated the two germline ends. The CDR3 sequence is CASSLWGRSTEAFF. The CDR3 nucleotides are TGTGCCAGCAGCTTATGGGGGCGGAGCACTGAAGCTTTCTTT. The variable domain in full, completed from reference TRBV7-8 and TRBJ1-1, reads GAGVSQSPRYKVAKRGQDVALRCDPISGHVSLFWYQQALGQGPEFLTYFQNEAQLDKSGLPSDRFFAERPEGSVSTLKIQRTQQEDSAVYLCASSLWGRSTEAFFGQGTRLTVV.

The rearrangement links TRBV20-1 to TRBJ1-1, with D hard to call. This CDR3 comprises 13 residues. Trimming cost V 1 base and J 8 bases, with 14 bases left between them. Germline lookup yields CDR1 DFQATT and CDR2 SNEGSKA (reference sequence). In DNA form, the CDR3 reads TGCAGTGCTAGAGGCTGGGCAGAGGCAGAAGCTTTCTTT. This sequence encodes CSARGWAEAEAFF.

This clonotype has a handful of counts. The chain recombines TRBV25-1 with TRBJ1-2; D not certain. V lost 6 bases and J 8 bases, leaving 28 bases between the germline ends. The CDR3 totals 17 residues. Germline CDR1 is MGHDK and CDR2 is SYGVNS. The CDR3 here is CASSPPTYAGGRQGYTF. The DNA of the CDR3 is TGTGCCAGCAGCCCTCCCACCTATGCCGGTGGCCGACAAGGCTACACCTTC.

This clonotype has at least ten counts. The chain links TRBV20-1 to TRBJ2-7; D perhaps matches TRBD1 (6 bases). This CDR3 spans 13 amino acids. Germline lookup yields CDR1 DFQATT and CDR2 SNEGSKA (reference sequence). The germline V and J ends were trimmed by 5 bases and 4 bases, with 15 bases remaining between them. DNA of the CDR3: TGCAGTGCTCTATCGGGACACCAGTACGAGCAGTACTTC. This encodes CSALSGHQYEQYF.

Only a few counts were recorded for this clonotype. The chain employs TRBV7-8 and TRBJ2-2; weak D call: TRBD1 (5 bases). From germline, CDR1 is SGHVS and CDR2 FQNEAQ. V dropped 9 bases and J dropped 3 bases, with 17 bases sitting between them. The CDR3 spans 15 residues. The CDR3 region has the DNA TGTGCCAGTTTAGCCGCACAGGCGGACACCGGGGAGCTGTTTTTT. Amino acids: CASLAAQADTGELFF. Full variable domain (missing parts from reference TRBV7-8 and TRBJ2-2): GAGVSQSPRYKVAKRGQDVALRCDPISGHVSLFWYQQALGQGPEFLTYFQNEAQLDKSGLPSDRFFAERPEGSVSTLKIQRTQQEDSAVYLCASLAAQADTGELFFGEGSRLTVL.